This T cell receptor beta chain was captured in a study of blood T cell repertoires in COVID-19 (dated by TCRdb to between 2020 and 2021). Broadly, across the study: The collaborator samples originated in the United States, Italy and Spain and spanned the acute and convalescent phases of COVID-19. A freely available public database, intended as a resource for researchers studying the immune response to SARS-CoV-2, is where the repertoires were released. Subjects who had been exposed to COVID-19, were actively infected with it, or had recovered from it provided the deeply sampled blood TCRbeta repertoires that made up the dataset. The material from the prospective study consisted of cDNA or gDNA derived from T cells, B-cell-depleted T cells, or PBMCs. Sample metadata almost always included a de-identified subject ID, COVID-19 status, age in years and sex. HLA class I and class II types, where available, came from metadata supplied by the sample provider rather than from assay-based typing. The samples were drawn from two sources: the first 160 participants of the ongoing ImmuneRACE study, and 1,000 to 1,500 subjects contributed by 6 global collaborators. The paper as a whole reports these results and caveats: How much clinical and demographic metadata was included differed by source and by participant, and the metadata was provided uncurated.

Another Seattle source contributed samples from volunteer blood donors who had recovered from COVID-19. Collaborating institutions collected whole blood in K2EDTA tubes following their own protocols. For TCRbeta analysis, collaborators shipped samples as frozen whole blood, isolated PBMCs, or DNA extracted from either of those sample types. Relative to germline, V is missing 8 bases and J is missing 2 bases, with 10 bases of the junction outside any gene match. Based on the germline V gene (reference sequence), the CDR1 and CDR2 sequences are MNHEY and SMNVEV. Inclusive of the bounding cysteine and phenylalanine, the CDR3 is 15 residues long. Only the CDR3 region is kept as DNA, spanning 45 bases read in frame from base 1. About this clone: This clone's antigen is unknown. No much larger clone exists at a distance of one base, and base qualities are not known.

The immunoSEQ Assay, a bias-controlled multiplex PCR, was used to amplify TCRbeta CDR3 regions from genomic DNA. The authors' analysis ran thus. Within the assay, amplification of reference gene primers was used to estimate how many nucleated cells each sample contained. To quantify the absolute abundance of each unique TCRbeta CDR3 rearrangement, sequence reads were collapsed and filtered. For each sample, productive Simpson clonality was calculated as the square root of Simpson's diversity index over productive rearrangements. TCRdb took over this immuneACCESS table, retaining in-frame rearrangements with V and J assigned. Such tables are incomplete; in checked studies, under half of the missing clones stem from an unresolved V gene, and the remainder is unexplained. V, J and clone size reflect that table, while D and trimming were determined from the DNA. The sample includes approximately 240,000 clones, with approximately 86% observed a single time. Clones ranked in the top ten supply around 2.8% of the sample.

The chain employs TRBV27 and TRBJ2-3, with 7 bases in between that match TRBD2. The clonotype comes from a young woman who had recovered from COVID-19. Sequenced material: peripheral blood. For the CDR3, the sequence is CASGYVGGTTDTQYF. The sequence in DNA is TGTGCCAGCGGATATGTGGGGGGGACCACAGATACGCAGTATTTT.